Listed below are T cell receptor beta chains from one sample, sequenced in a study of kidney transplant recipient with SARS-CoV-2 infection. In TCRdb, the reads were re-called with MiXCR into one record per CDR3 protein. The table includes approximately 240,000 distinct CDR3 sequences, around 30% detected once. Specimen: a blood sample, collected at baseline and between days 110 and 120 from a kidney transplant recipient. All receptors derive from a male patient in his thirties who had COVID-19 and was a kidney transplant recipient. The T cells may come from the graft donor. Each CDR3 is given with its conserved first and last residue. D genes are given only for firm matches. The listing skips clone size in some rows; elsewhere it reads once, few, many or a size class.

clone_size,j_call,v_call,d_call,cdr3_aa,cdr3_nt
many,TRBJ2-3,TRBV13,NA,CASSLTQADSDTQYF,TGTGCCAGCAGCTTGACCCAAGCGGACTCAGATACGCAGTATTTT
many,TRBJ2-7,TRBV12-3/TRBV12-4,TRBD2,CASRSGTSGSPYEQYF,TGTGCCAGCAGAAGTGGGACTAGCGGGAGCCCCTACGAGCAGTACTTC
many,TRBJ2-1,TRBV2,TRBD2,CASNGFREDEQFF,TGTGCCAGCAACGGTTTTCGGGAGGATGAGCAGTTCTTC
NA,TRBJ2-1,TRBV7-9,TRBD2,CASSLRGYGTSHLEQFF,TGTGCCAGCAGCTTACGAGGGTATGGGACTAGTCATCTTGAGCAGTTCTTC
many,TRBJ2-1,TRBV15,TRBD1,CATSYRGRIEQFF,TGTGCCACCAGCTACAGGGGTCGGATTGAGCAGTTCTTC
NA,TRBJ2-3,TRBV7-9,TRBD1,CASSLSRGRGTDTQYF,TGTGCCAGCAGCTTATCCAGGGGGCGCGGCACAGATACGCAGTATTTT
many,TRBJ2-7,TRBV12-3/TRBV12-4,NA,CATRLGGELSEQYF,TGTGCCACAAGGTTAGGGGGAGAGCTAAGCGAGCAGTACTTC
many,TRBJ2-7,TRBV7-9,NA,CASSPENSYEQYF,TGTGCCAGCAGCCCCGAGAACTCCTACGAGCAGTACTTC
few,TRBJ2-3,TRBV15,TRBD1,CATSLRTGPKSATDTQYF,TGTGCCACCTCGCTCCGGACAGGTCCTAAATCTGCCACAGATACGCAGTATTTT
NA,TRBJ2-7,TRBV9,TRBD2,CASSGRDQREFSYEQYF,TGTGCCAGCAGCGGACGGGACCAGCGGGAGTTTTCCTACGAGCAGTACTTC
many,TRBJ2-7,TRBV6-5,NA,CASSYSTPPGPYEQYF,TGTGCCAGCAGTTACTCCACGCCCCCGGGGCCCTACGAGCAGTACTTC
many,TRBJ1-1,TRBV30,TRBD1,CAWRWTGRTEAFF,TGTGCCTGGAGATGGACAGGGCGCACTGAAGCTTTCTTT
many,TRBJ2-2,TRBV30,TRBD1,CAWSVRTGGTGELFF,TGTGCCTGGAGTGTACGCACAGGGGGGACCGGGGAGCTGTTTTTT
many,TRBJ1-2,TRBV6-5,NA,CASSRGNSMRKTYGYTF,TGTGCCAGCAGTAGGGGAAACTCTATGCGAAAGACCTATGGCTACACCTTC
many,TRBJ1-2,TRBV8-2,NA,CGSVKLDSRKTYGYTF,TGTGGCAGTGTAAAGCTTGATAGCCGAAAGACCTATGGCTACACCTTC
many,TRBJ2-5,TRBV2,TRBD1,CASRPTGAETQYF,TGTGCCAGCAGGCCGACAGGGGCGGAGACCCAGTACTTC
many,TRBJ2-5,TRBV15,NA,CATSSRFQETQYF,TGTGCCACCAGCAGTCGCTTTCAAGAGACCCAGTACTTC
many,TRBJ2-1,TRBV18,NA,CASSPPGAEQFF,TGTGCCAGCTCACCACCGGGGGCTGAGCAGTTCTTC
few,TRBJ2-5,TRBV19,TRBD1,CASSIGWDRVQETQYF,TGTGCCAGTAGTATTGGTTGGGACAGGGTGCAAGAGACCCAGTACTTC
many,TRBJ2-7,TRBV5-3,NA,CARRSDRSYEQYF,TGTGCCAGAAGATCGGACCGATCCTACGAGCAGTACTTC
few,TRBJ2-3,TRBV27,NA,CASSFWGRKMVDTQYF,TGTGCCAGCAGTTTTTGGGGGAGGAAAATGGTGGATACGCAGTATTTT
many,TRBJ1-2,TRBV3-1,NA,CASSAINTLRKTYGYTF,TGTGCCAGCAGCGCGATCAACACCCTTCGAAAGACCTATGGCTACACCTTC
NA,TRBJ2-1,TRBV9,NA,CASGSLNEQFF,TGTGCCAGCGGAAGTTTGAATGAGCAGTTCTTC
once,TRBJ1-2,TRBV6-4,NA,CGSSVRASHGKTYGYTF,TGTGGCAGCAGTGTCCGGGCCTCACACGGAAAGACCTATGGCTACACCTTC
few,TRBJ2-1,TRBV5-4,NA,CASSLGVAAFDEQFF,TGTGCCAGCAGCTTGGGAGTAGCCGCGTTCGATGAGCAGTTCTTC
many,TRBJ1-2,TRBV11-1,NA,CASSGKLKAGKTYGYTF,TGTGCCAGCAGCGGAAAACTTAAGGCTGGAAAGACCTATGGCTACACCTTC
many,TRBJ2-2,TRBV30,TRBD2,CARPASGSPIPGDTGELFF,TGTGCCCGCCCGGCTAGCGGTTCTCCCATACCGGGGGACACCGGGGAGCTGTTTTTT
few,TRBJ2-3,TRBV3-1,NA,CASSQAPPAGGTDTQYF,TGTGCCAGCAGCCAAGCGCCTCCTGCGGGTGGCACAGATACGCAGTATTTT
many,TRBJ1-2,TRBV3-1,NA,CASSSGSTLRKTYGYTF,TGTGCCAGCAGCTCCGGTTCCACCCTTCGAAAGACCTATGGCTACACCTTC
NA,TRBJ2-1,TRBV14,NA,CASSEGGLTQFF,TGTGCCAGCAGCGAAGGGGGACTTACCCAGTTCTTC
many,TRBJ1-2,TRBV7-6,NA,CASSSQIESRKTYGYTF,TGTGCCAGCAGCTCACAGATTGAATCTCGAAAGACCTATGGCTACACCTTC
many,TRBJ1-2,TRBV25-1,NA,CASSQSRELGKTYGYTF,TGTGCCAGCAGTCAATCTAGAGAACTGGGAAAGACCTATGGCTACACCTTC
many,TRBJ1-1,TRBV3-1,NA,CASSVLDPISIRTEAFF,TGTGCCAGCAGCGTCTTAGATCCCATTTCAATTCGCACTGAAGCTTTCTTT
NA,TRBJ2-4,TRBV4-1,TRBD2,CASSQAAGGREAKNIQYF,TGCGCCAGCAGCCAAGCAGCGGGGGGGAGGGAAGCCAAAAACATTCAGTACTTC
few,TRBJ2-1,TRBV28,TRBD2,CASTPGLAASNEQFF,TGTGCCAGCACCCCGGGACTAGCGGCGTCCAATGAGCAGTTCTTC
many,TRBJ1-1,TRBV3-1,NA,CASSPFNPISIRTEAFF,TGTGCCAGCAGCCCGTTTAATCCCATTTCAATTCGCACTGAAGCTTTCTTT
many,TRBJ1-6,TRBV30,NA,CAWSVSGYNSPLHF,TGTGCCTGGAGTGTATCGGGGTATAATTCACCCCTCCACTTT
NA,TRBJ2-5,TRBV5-1,NA,CASSLEGMETQYF,TGCGCCAGCAGCTTGGAGGGGATGGAGACCCAGTACTTC
NA,TRBJ1-1,TRBV18,NA,CASSLQLLDANTEAFF,TGTGCCAGCTCACTCCAACTTCTCGACGCGAACACTGAAGCTTTCTTT
many,TRBJ1-1,TRBV5-8,NA,CASSLRQPMNTEAFF,TGTGCCAGCAGCTTACGACAGCCAATGAACACTGAAGCTTTCTTT
many,TRBJ2-7,TRBV7-9,NA,CASSLSGLYEQYF,TGTGCCAGCAGCTTATCGGGGTTGTACGAGCAGTACTTC
many,TRBJ2-5,TRBV4-1,TRBD2,CASSQALAQSGETQYF,TGCGCCAGCAGCCAGGCACTAGCGCAGAGTGGAGAGACCCAGTACTTC
NA,TRBJ1-2,TRBV4-3,NA,CASSEDLGRRKAYGYTF,TGCGCCAGCAGCGAGGACTTAGGACGTCGAAAGGCCTATGGCTACACCTTC
many,TRBJ1-2,TRBV8-2,NA,CGSETDDSRKTYGYTF,TGTGGCAGTGAGACTGATGATAGCCGAAAGACCTATGGCTACACCTTC
many,TRBJ1-1,TRBV3-1,NA,CASSPPNPISIRTEAFF,TGTGCCAGCAGCCCACCCAATCCCATTTCAATTCGCACTGAAGCTTTCTTT
many,TRBJ1-2,TRBV6-4,NA,CASSHTYSHGKTYGYTF,TGTGCCAGCAGTCACACTTACTCACACGGAAAGACCTATGGCTACACCTTC
many,TRBJ2-7,TRBV19,TRBD1,CASSPGTGGGYEQYF,TGTGCCAGTAGTCCCGGGACAGGCGGTGGTTACGAGCAGTACTTC
many,TRBJ1-1,TRBV6-6,NA,CASSYKGVTEAFF,TGTGCCAGCAGTTACAAGGGGGTCACTGAAGCTTTCTTT
many,TRBJ2-2,TRBV28,TRBD1,CASSKDRVVSGELFF,TGTGCCAGCAGCAAGGACAGGGTTGTATCCGGGGAGCTGTTTTTT
many,TRBJ2-1,TRBV18,TRBD2,CASSLAGGSYNEQFF,TGTGCCAGCTCACTAGCGGGAGGGTCGTACAATGAGCAGTTCTTC
many,TRBJ2-7,TRBV12-3/TRBV12-4,TRBD1,CASRGDRSYEQYF,TGTGCCAGCAGAGGGGACAGATCTTACGAGCAGTACTTC